This TCR beta chain was sequenced for a study of blood T cell repertoires in COVID-19. Turning to the study itself: Both acute and convalescent COVID-19 samples were obtained from the United States, Italy and Spain. T cells, B-cell-depleted T cells, or PBMCs provided the cDNA or gDNA that served as material.

Original analysis: Estimates of nucleated cell counts were drawn from the amplification of reference gene primers. Using immunoSEQ multiplex PCR, the repertoire was profiled, and TCRdb retains in-frame clones only, with some absent. V, J and clone size reflect that table, while D and trimming were determined from the DNA. Among about 250,000 clones listed, 84% were seen once. This receptor was taken from a man in his forties or fifties with active or convalescent COVID-19. Sequenced input: peripheral blood.

The CDR3 protein is CASSLTSSGSYEQYF. CDR3 in DNA: TGTGCCAGCAGCCTGACCTCCTCGGGCTCCTACGAGCAGTACTTC. The rearrangement uses TRBV7-2 and TRBJ2-7; D ambiguous. This CDR3 contains 15 residues. The V gene's germline CDR1 is SGHTA and CDR2 FQGNSA. Trimming removed 5 bases at V and 0 bases at J, with 14 bases between.